These T cell receptor beta chains were read from a single sample in a study of T-cell memory formation after mild COVID-19. TCRdb passed the 5' RACE reads through MiXCR, listing each CDR3 protein once. The data contain about 150,000 distinct CDR3 sequences, 20% to 25% of them singletons. The sample was PBMCs or a T cell subset sorted from them (not recorded which). The receptors shown here come from an adult woman who had mild COVID-19 (a few samples of this study predate the infection). Cell type and time point are not known. The CDR3 runs from the conserved cysteine through the conserved F or W. Each record gives: clone size, CDR3 length, D gene, V gene, J gene, CDR3 DNA, CDR3 protein. D genes are given only for firm matches. Clone size is not always given. Where it is, it says once, few, many or a class for expanded clones.

-	13	TRBD1	TRBV11-3	TRBJ2-1	TGTGCCAGCAGCCGCAGGGGGCAGGATGAGCAGTTCTTC	CASSRRGQDEQFF
few	17	TRBD2	TRBV12-3/TRBV12-4	TRBJ2-1	TGTGCCAGTACCCTCTCATCTAGCGGGGGGGCCGTCGATGAGCAGTTCTTC	CASTLSSSGGAVDEQFF
-	15	-	TRBV12-3/TRBV12-4	TRBJ2-7	TGTGCCAGCAGCCCAGCCCTTGGATTTGGCTACGAGCAGTACTTC	CASSPALGFGYEQYF
-	16	-	TRBV20-1	TRBJ1-5	TGCAGTGCTAGAGTAAGGGGGGACAAGAGCAATCAGCCCCAGCATTTT	CSARVRGDKSNQPQHF
few	15	-	TRBV20-1	TRBJ2-7	TGCAGTGCTAGAGGACGTATGGAGGGCCCCCACGAGCAGTACTTC	CSARGRMEGPHEQYF
few	16	-	TRBV6-2/TRBV6-3	TRBJ2-2	TGTGCCAGCAGTTACTCGACAGCGGCTAACACCGGGGAGCTGTTTTTT	CASSYSTAANTGELFF
few	15	TRBD1	TRBV7-8	TRBJ2-3	TGTGCCAGCAGCTTCCGGGACAGGGGCACAGATACGCAGTATTTT	CASSFRDRGTDTQYF
-	15	-	TRBV4-1	TRBJ1-2	TGCGCCAGCCGGGGGTTGGGGCAGGCCCCATATGGCTACACCTTC	CASRGLGQAPYGYTF
-	15	TRBD2	TRBV15	TRBJ2-4	TGTGCCACCAGCAAACGAGCGGGGGTTCTCGACATTCAGTACTTC	CATSKRAGVLDIQYF
-	15	TRBD1	TRBV6-2/TRBV6-3	TRBJ2-1	TGTGCCAGCAGCATAGACAGGGTCGGCTACAATGAGCAGTTCTTC	CASSIDRVGYNEQFF
few	13	TRBD1	TRBV24-1	TRBJ1-2	TGTGCCACCAGTGATTCGACAGGGTATGGCTACACCTTC	CATSDSTGYGYTF
few	13	-	TRBV5-1	TRBJ2-7	TGCGCCAGCAGCTTGGCGAGCAGTGAGGAGCAGTACTTC	CASSLASSEEQYF
-	18	-	TRBV9	TRBJ2-1	TGTGCCAGCAGCGTAGGTGGTATTTTAGAGGGTTTTGGCAATGAGCAGTTCTTC	CASSVGGILEGFGNEQFF
-	18	-	TRBV4-2	TRBJ1-6	TGTGCCAGCAGCCAAGGGCCCCGAACTACGGAATATAATTCACCCCTCCACTTT	CASSQGPRTTEYNSPLHF
-	14	TRBD1	TRBV5-1	TRBJ1-1	TGCGCCAGCAGCTTAGGGGGCTCAAACACTGAAGCTTTCTTT	CASSLGGSNTEAFF
-	14	-	TRBV5-1	TRBJ1-1	TGCGCCAGCAGCTTGGTGGGGTACCGCTCTGAAGCTTTCTTT	CASSLVGYRSEAFF
few	15	-	TRBV5-1	TRBJ2-5	TGCGCCAGCAGCTTGGTGGCTAGACAGCAAGAGACCCAGTACTTC	CASSLVARQQETQYF
few	17	TRBD2	TRBV4-1	TRBJ2-5	TGCGCCAGCAGCCAAGACCCCGGACTAGCGGGGGAAGAGACCCAGTACTTC	CASSQDPGLAGEETQYF
-	16	-	TRBV24-1	TRBJ1-2	TGTGCCACCAGTGACCCCCGTCACGGGGAGTTGGGTGGCTACACCTTC	CATSDPRHGELGGYTF
once	14	TRBD2	TRBV14	TRBJ2-1	TGTGCCAGCAGCCAACAGACTAGCGGGAGGGCCGAGTTCTTC	CASSQQTSGRAEFF
-	13	-	TRBV19	TRBJ2-1	TGTGCCAGTAGTATAGATTCGGGCAGGGTCCAGTTCTTC	CASSIDSGRVQFF
few	16	TRBD1	TRBV5-6	TRBJ2-1	TGTGCCAGCAGCCCTAGGGGGACAGGGAGTTACAATGAGCAGTTCTTC	CASSPRGTGSYNEQFF
few	13	-	TRBV7-3	TRBJ2-1	TGTGCCAGCAGCTTAGGGCTAGCCAGTGAGCAGTTCTTC	CASSLGLASEQFF
-	15	-	TRBV27	TRBJ2-1	TGTGCCAGCAGGCCGGGACTCAGCTCCTACAATGAGCAGTTCTTC	CASRPGLSSYNEQFF